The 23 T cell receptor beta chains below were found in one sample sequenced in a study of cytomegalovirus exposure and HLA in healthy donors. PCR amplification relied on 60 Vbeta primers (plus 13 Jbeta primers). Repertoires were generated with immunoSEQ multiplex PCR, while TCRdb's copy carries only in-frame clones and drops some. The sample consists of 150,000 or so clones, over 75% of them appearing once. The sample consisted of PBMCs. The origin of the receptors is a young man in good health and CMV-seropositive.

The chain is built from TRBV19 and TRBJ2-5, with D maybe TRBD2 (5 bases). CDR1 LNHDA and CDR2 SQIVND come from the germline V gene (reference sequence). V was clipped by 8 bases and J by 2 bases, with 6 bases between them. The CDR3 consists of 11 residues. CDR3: CASRRQETQYF. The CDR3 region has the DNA TGTGCCAGTCGGAGGCAAGAGACCCAGTACTTC.

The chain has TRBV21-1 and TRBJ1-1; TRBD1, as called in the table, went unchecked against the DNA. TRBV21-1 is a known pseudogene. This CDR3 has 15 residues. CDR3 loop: CASSKGKGLNTEAFF. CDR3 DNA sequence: TGTGCCAGCAGCAAAGGAAAGGGGCTAAACACTGAAGCTTTCTTT.

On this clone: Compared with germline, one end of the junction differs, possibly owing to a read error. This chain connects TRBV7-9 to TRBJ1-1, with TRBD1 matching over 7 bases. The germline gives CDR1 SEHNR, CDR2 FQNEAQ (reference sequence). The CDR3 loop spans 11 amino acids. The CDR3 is CSSRKGAGAFF. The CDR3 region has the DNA TGTTCCAGCAGGAAGGGGGCTGGAGCTTTCTTT.

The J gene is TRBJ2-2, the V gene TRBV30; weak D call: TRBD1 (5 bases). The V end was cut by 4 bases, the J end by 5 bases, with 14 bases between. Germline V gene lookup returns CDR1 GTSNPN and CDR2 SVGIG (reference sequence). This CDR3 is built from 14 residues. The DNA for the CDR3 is TGTGCCTGGACATATGGACAAGCGACCGGGGAGCTGTTTTTT. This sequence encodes CAWTYGQATGELFF. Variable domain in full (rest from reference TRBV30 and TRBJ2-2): SQTIHQWPATLVQPVGSPLSLECTVEGTSNPNLYWYRQAAGRGLQLLFYSVGIGQISSEVPQNLSASRPQDRQFILSSKKLLLSDSGFYLCAWTYGQATGELFFGEGSRLTVL.

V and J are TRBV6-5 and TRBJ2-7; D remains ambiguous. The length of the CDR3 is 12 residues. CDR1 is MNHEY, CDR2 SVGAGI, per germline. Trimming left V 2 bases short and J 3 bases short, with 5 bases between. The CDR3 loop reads CASSYDNYEQYF. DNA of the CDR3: TGTGCCAGCAGTTACGACAACTACGAGCAGTACTTC.

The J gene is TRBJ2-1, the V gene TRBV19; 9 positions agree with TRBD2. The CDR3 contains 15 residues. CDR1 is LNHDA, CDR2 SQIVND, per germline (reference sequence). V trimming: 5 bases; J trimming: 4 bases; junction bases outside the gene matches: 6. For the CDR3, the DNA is TGTGCCAGTAGTCTCGGAGCGGGGGGATACAATGAGCAGTTCTTC. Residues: CASSLGAGGYNEQFF.

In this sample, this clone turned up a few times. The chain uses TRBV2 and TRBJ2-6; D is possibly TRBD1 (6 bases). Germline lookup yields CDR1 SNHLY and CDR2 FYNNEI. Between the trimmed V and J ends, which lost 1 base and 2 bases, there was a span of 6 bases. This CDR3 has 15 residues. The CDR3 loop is CASSEEGAGANVLTF. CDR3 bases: TGTGCCAGCAGTGAAGAGGGGGCTGGGGCCAACGTCCTGACTTTC.

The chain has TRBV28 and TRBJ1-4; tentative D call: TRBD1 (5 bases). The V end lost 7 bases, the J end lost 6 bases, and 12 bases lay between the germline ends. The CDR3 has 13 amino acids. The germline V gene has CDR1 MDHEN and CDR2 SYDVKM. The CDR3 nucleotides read TGTGCCAGCATTCGGGGGGGGGATGAAAAACTGTTTTTT. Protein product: CASIRGGDEKLFF.

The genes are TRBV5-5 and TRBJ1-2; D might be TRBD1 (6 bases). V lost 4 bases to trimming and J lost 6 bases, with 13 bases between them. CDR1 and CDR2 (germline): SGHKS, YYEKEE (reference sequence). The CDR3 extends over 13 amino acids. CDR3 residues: CASSEQGLHGYTF. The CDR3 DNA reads TGTGCCAGCAGCGAACAGGGCCTCCATGGCTACACCTTC.

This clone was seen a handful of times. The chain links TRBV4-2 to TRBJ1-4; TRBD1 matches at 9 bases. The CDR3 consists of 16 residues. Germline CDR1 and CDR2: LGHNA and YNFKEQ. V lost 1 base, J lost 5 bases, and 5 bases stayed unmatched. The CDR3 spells CASSQAFGQGNEKLFF. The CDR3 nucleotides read TGTGCCAGCAGCCAAGCGTTTGGACAGGGGAATGAAAAACTGTTTTTT.

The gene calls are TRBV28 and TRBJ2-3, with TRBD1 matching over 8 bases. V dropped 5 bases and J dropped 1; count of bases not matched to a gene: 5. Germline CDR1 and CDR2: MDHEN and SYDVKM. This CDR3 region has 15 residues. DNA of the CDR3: TGTGCCAGCAGTACCAGGGGGCGCGGCACAGATACGCAGTATTTT. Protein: CASSTRGRGTDTQYF.

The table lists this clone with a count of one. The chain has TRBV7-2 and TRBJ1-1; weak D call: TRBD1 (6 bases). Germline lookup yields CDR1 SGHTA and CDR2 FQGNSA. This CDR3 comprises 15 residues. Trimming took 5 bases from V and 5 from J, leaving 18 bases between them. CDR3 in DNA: TGTGCCAGCAGCAAAGGGACACCGGCTGCGACTGAAGCTTTCTTT. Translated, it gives CASSKGTPAATEAFF.

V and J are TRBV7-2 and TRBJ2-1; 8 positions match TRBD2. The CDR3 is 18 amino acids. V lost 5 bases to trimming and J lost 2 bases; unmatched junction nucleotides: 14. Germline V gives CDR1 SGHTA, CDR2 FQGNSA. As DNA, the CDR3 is TGTGCCAGCAGCCCCGGACTAGCAGGAGTTAGGCCCTACAATGAGCAGTTCTTC. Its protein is CASSPGLAGVRPYNEQFF.

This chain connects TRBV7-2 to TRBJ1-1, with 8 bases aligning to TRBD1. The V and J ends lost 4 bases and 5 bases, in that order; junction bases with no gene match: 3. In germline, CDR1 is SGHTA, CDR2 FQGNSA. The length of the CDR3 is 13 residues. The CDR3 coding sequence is TGTGCCAGCAGCTGGACAGGGCAAACTGAAGCTTTCTTT. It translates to CASSWTGQTEAFF.

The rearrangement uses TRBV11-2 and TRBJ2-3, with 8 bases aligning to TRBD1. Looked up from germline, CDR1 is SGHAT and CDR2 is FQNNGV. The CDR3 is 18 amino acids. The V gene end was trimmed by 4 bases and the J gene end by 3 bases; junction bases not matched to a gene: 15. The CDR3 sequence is CASSSRRSGQVLTDTQYF. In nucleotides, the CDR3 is TGTGCCAGCAGCTCACGCCGCTCGGGACAGGTGCTTACAGATACGCAGTATTTT.

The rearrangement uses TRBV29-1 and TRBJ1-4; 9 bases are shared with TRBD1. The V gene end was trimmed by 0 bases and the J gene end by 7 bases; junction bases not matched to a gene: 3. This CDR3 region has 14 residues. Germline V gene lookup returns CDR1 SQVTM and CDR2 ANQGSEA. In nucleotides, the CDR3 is TGCAGCGTTGAAGACCAGGACAGGGGTGAAAAACTGTTTTTT. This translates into CSVEDQDRGEKLFF.

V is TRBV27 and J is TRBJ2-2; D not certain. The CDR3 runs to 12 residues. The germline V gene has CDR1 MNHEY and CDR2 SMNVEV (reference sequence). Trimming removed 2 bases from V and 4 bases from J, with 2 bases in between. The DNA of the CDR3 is TGTGCCAGCAGTTTACGCACCGGGGAGCTGTTTTTT. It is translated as CASSLRTGELFF.

CDR3 amino acids: CASSYSPATNEKLFF. The CDR3, as DNA: TGTGCCAGCAGTTACTCTCCTGCAACTAATGAAAAACTGTTTTTT. V gene TRBV6-5 combines with J gene TRBJ1-4; D call uncertain. Germline assignment: CDR1 MNHEY and CDR2 SVGAGI. V was cut by 0 bases and J by 0 bases, with 5 bases left in between. This CDR3 is 15 amino acids long.

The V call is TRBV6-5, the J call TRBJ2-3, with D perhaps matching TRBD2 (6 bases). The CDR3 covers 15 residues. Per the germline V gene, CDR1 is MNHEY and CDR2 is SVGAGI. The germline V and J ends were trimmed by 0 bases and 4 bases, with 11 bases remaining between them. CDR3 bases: TGTGCCAGCAGTTACTCGTCGTGGGGGGCAGATACGCAGTATTTT. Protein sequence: CASSYSSWGADTQYF.

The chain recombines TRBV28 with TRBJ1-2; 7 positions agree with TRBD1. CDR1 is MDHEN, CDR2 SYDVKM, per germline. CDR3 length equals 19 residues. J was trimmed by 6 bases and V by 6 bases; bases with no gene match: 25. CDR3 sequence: CASSSPTYRGSFTGNGYTF. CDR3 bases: TGTGCCAGCAGCTCCCCTACCTACAGGGGATCTTTCACCGGCAATGGCTACACCTTC.

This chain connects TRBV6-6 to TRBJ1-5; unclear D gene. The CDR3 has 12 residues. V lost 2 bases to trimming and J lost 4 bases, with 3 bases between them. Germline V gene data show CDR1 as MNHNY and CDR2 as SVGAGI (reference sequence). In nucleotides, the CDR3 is TGTGCCAGCAGTTACGAGAATCAGCCCCAGCATTTT. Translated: CASSYENQPQHF.

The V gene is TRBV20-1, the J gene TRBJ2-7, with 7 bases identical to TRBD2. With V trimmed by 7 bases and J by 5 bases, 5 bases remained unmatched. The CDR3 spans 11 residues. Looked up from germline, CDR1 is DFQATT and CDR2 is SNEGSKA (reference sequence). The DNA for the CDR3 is TGCAGTGTTGCGGGAGCGGACGAGCAGTACTTC. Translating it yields CSVAGADEQYF.

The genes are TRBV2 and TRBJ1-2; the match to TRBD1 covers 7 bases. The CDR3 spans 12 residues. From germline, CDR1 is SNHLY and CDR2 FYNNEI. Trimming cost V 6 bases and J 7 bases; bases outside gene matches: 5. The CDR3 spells CASRTGYGGYTF. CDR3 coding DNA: TGTGCCAGCAGGACAGGGTACGGTGGCTACACCTTC.